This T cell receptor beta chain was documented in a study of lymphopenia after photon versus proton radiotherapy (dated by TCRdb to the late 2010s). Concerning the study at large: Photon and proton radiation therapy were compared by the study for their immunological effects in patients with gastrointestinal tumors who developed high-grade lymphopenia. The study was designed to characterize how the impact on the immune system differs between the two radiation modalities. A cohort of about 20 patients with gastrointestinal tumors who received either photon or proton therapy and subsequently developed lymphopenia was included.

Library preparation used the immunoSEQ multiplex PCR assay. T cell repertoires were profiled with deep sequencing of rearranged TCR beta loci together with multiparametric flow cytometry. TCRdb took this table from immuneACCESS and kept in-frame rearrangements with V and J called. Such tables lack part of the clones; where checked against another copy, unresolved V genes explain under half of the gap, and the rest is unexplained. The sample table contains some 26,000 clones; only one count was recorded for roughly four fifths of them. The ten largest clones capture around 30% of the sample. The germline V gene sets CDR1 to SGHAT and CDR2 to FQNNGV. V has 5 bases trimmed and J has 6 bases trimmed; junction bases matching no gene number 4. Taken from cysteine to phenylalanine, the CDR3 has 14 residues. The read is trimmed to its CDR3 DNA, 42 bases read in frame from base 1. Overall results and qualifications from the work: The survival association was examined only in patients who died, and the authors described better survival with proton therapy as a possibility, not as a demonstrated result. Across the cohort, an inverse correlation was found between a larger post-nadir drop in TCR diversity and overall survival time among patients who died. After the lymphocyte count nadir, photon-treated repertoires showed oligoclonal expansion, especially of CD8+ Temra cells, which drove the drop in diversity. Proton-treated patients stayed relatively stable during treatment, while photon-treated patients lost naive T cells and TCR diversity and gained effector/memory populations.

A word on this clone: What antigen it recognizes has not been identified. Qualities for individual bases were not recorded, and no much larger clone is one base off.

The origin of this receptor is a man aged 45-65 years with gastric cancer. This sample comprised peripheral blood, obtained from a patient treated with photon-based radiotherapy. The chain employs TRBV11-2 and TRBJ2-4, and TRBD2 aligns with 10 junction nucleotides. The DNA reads TGTGCCAGCAGCACCCGACTAGCGGGAAACATTCAGTACTTC. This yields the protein CASSTRLAGNIQYF.